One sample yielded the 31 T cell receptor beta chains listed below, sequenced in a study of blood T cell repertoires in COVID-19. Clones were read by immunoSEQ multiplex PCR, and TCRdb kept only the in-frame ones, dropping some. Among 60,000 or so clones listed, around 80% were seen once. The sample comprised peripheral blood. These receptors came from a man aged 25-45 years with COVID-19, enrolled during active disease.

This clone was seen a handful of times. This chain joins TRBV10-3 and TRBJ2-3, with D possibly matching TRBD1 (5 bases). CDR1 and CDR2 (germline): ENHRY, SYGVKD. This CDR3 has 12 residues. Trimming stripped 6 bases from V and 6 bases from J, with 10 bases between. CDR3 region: CAISLGADTQYF. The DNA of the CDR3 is TGTGCCATCAGCTTAGGGGCGGATACGCAGTATTTT.

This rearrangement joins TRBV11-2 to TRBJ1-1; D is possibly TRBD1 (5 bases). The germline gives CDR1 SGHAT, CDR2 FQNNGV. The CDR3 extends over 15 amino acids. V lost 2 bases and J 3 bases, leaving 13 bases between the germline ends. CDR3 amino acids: CASSLRGVADTEAFF. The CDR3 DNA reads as TGTGCCAGCAGCTTACGGGGGGTCGCGGACACTGAAGCTTTCTTT.

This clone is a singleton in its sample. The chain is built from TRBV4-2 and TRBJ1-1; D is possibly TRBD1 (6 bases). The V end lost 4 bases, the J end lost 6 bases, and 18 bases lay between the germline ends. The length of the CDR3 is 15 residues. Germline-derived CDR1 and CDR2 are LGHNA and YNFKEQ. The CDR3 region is CASSPRSGAEAEAFF. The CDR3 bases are TGTGCCAGCAGCCCAAGATCAGGGGCTGAGGCTGAAGCTTTCTTT.

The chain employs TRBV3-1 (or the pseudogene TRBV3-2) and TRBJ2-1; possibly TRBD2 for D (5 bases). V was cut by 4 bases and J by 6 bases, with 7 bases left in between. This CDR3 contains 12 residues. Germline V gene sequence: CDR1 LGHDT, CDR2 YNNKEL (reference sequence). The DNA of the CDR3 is TGTGCCAGCAGCCGTCGGGGCAATGAGCAGTTCTTC. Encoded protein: CASSRRGNEQFF.

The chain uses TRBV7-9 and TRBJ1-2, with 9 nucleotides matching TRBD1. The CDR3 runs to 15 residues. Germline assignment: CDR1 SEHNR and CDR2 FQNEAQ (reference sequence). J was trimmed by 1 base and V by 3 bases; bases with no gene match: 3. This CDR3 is CASSLTGQGNYGYTF. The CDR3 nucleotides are TGTGCCAGCAGCTTGACGGGACAGGGTAACTATGGCTACACCTTC.

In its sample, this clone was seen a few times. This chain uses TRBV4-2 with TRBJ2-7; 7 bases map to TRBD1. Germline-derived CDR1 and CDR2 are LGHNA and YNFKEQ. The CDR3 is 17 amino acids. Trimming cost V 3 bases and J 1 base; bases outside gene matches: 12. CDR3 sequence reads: CASSQIVGTDTSYEQYF. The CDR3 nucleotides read TGTGCCAGCAGCCAGATAGTCGGGACAGACACTTCCTACGAGCAGTACTTC.

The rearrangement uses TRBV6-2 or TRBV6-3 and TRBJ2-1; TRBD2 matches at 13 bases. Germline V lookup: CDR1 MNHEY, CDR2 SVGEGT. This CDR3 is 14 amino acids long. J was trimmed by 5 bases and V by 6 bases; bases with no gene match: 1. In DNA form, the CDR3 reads TGTGCCAGCAGCGGGACTAGCGGGAACAATGAGCAGTTCTTC. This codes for CASSGTSGNNEQFF.

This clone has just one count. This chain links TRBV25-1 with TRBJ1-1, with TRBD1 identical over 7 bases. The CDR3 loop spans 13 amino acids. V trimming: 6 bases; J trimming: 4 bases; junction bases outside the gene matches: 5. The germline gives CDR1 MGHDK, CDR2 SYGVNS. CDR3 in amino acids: CASRETGVTEAFF. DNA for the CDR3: TGTGCCAGCAGAGAAACAGGGGTCACTGAAGCTTTCTTT.

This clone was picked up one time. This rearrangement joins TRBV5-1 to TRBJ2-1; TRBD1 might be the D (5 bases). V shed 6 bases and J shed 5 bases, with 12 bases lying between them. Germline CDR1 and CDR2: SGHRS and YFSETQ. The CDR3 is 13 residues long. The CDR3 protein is CASNLDRNNEQFF. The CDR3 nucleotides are TGCGCCAGCAACCTTGACAGAAACAATGAGCAGTTCTTC.

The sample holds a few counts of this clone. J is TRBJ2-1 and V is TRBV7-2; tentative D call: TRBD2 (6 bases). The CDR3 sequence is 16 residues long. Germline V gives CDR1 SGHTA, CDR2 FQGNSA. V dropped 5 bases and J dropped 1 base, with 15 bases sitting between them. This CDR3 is CASSPHPRGSYNEQFF. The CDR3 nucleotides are TGTGCCAGCAGCCCACACCCCCGGGGGTCCTACAATGAGCAGTTCTTC.

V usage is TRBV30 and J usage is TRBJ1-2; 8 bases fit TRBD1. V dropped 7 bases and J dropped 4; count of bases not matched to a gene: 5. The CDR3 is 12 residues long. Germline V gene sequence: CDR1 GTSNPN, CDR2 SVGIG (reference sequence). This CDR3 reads CASSGGGYGYTF. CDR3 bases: TGTGCCTCCTCAGGGGGCGGCTATGGCTACACCTTC.

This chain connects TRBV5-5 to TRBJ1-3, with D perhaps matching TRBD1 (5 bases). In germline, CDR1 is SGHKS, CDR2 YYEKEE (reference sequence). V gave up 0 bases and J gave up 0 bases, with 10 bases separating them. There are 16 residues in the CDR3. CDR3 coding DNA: TGTGCCAGCAGCTTGGAACAGGTGCTCTCTGGAAACACCATATATTTT. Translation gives CASSLEQVLSGNTIYF.

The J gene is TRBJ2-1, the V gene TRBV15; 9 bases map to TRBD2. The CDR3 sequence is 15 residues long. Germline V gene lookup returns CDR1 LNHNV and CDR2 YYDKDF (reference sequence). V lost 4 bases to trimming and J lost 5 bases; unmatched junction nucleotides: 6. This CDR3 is CATSKGGRGDNEQFF. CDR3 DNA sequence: TGTGCCACCAGCAAGGGCGGGAGGGGCGACAATGAGCAGTTCTTC.

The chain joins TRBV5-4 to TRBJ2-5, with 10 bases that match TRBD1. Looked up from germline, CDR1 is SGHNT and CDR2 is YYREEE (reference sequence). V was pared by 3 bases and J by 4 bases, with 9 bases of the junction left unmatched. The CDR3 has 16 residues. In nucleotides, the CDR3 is TGTGCCAGCAGCTGGACGCGACAGGGGGCGGGAGAGACCCAGTACTTC. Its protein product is CASSWTRQGAGETQYF.

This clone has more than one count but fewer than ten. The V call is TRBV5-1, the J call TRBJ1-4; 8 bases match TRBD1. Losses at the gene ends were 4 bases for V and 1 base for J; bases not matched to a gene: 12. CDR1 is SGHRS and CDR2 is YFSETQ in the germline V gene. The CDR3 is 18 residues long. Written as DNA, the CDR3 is TGCGCCAGCAGCCCGGGCCCCCGACAGGGGATAACTAATGAAAAACTGTTTTTT. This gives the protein CASSPGPRQGITNEKLFF.

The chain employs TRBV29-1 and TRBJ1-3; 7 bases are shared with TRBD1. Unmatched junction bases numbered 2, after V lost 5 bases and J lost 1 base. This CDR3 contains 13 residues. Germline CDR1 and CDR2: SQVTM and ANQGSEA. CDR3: CSVWGQSGNTIYF. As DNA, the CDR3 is TGCAGCGTTTGGGGACAGTCTGGAAACACCATATATTTT.

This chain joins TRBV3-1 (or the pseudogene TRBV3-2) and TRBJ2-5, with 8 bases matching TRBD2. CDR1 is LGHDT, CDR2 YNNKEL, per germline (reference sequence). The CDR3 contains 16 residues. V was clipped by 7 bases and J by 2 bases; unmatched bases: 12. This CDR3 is CASTPGTRGYQETQYF. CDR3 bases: TGTGCCAGCACCCCCGGGACTAGGGGTTATCAAGAGACCCAGTACTTC.

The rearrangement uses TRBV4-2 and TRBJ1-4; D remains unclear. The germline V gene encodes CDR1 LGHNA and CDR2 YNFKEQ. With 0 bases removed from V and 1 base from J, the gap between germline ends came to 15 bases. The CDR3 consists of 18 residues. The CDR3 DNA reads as TGTGCCAGCAGCCAAGATCGTCGATCGGGGATAACTAATGAAAAACTGTTTTTT. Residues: CASSQDRRSGITNEKLFF.

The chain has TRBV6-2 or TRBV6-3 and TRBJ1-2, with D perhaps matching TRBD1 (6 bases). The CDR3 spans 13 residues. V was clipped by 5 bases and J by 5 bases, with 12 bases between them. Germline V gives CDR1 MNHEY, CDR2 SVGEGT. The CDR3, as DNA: TGTGCCAGCAGTCGCTCGGACAGTTATGGCTACACCTTC. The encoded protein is CASSRSDSYGYTF.

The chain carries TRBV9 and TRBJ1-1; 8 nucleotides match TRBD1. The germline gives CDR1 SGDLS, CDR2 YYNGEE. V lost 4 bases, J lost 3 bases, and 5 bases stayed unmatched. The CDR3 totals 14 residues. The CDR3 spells CASSFGQGYTEAFF. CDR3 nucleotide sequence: TGTGCCAGCAGCTTCGGACAGGGCTACACTGAAGCTTTCTTT.

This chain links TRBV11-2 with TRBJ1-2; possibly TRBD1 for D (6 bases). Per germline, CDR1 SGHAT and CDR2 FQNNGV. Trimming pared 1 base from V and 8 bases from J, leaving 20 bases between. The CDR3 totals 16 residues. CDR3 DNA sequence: TGTGCCAGCAGCTTAGTTGGGGGGGGCCTTCTCATCGGCTACACCTTC. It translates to CASSLVGGGLLIGYTF.

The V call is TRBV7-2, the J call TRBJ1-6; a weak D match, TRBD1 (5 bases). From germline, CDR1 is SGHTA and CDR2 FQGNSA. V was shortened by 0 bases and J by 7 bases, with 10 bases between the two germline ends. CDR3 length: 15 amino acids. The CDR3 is CASSLAGGGNSPLHF. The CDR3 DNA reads TGTGCCAGCAGCTTAGCCGGGGGTGGGAATTCACCCCTCCACTTT.

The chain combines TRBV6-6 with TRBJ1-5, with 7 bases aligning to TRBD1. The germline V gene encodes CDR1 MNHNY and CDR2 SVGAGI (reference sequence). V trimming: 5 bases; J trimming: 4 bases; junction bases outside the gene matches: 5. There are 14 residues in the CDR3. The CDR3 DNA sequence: TGTGCCAGCAGTAGGGGACAGCTTAATCAGCCCCAGCATTTT. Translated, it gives CASSRGQLNQPQHF.

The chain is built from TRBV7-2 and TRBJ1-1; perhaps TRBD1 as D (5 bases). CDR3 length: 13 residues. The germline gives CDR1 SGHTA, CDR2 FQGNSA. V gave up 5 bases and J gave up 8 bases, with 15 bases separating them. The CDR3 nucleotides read TGTGCCAGCAGCCCCCGGGGGGTCGCGGAAGCTTTCTTT. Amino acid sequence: CASSPRGVAEAFF.

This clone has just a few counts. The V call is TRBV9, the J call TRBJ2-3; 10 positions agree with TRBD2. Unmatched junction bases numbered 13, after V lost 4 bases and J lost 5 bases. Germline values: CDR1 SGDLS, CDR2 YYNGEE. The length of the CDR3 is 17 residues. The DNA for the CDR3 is TGTGCCAGCAGCCCCCCCCGGGGTAGCGGGAGGAAAGATACGCAGTATTTT. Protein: CASSPPRGSGRKDTQYF.

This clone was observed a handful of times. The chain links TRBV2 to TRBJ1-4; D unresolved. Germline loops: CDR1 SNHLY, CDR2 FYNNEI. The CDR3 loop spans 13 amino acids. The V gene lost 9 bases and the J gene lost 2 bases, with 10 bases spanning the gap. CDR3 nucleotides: TGTGCCAGTAGGGCGGGGACTAATGAAAAACTGTTTTTT. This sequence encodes CASRAGTNEKLFF.

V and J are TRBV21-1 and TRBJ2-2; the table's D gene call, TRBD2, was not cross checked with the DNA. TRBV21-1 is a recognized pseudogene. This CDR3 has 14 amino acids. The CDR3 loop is CASSLSGRAGELFF. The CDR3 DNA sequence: TGTGCCAGCAGCCTTAGCGGGAGGGCCGGGGAGCTGTTTTTT.

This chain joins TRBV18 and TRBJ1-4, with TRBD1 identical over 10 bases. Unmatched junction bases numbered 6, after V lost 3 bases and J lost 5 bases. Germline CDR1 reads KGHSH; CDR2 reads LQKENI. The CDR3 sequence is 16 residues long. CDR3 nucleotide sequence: TGTGCCAGCTCACCTACCCAGGGACAGGGGAATGAAAAACTGTTTTTT. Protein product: CASSPTQGQGNEKLFF.

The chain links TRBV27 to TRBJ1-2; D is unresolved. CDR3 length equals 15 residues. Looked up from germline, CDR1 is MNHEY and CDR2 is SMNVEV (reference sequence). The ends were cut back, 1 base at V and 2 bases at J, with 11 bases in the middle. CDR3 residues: CASSLFGHLNYGYTF. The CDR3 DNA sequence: TGTGCCAGCAGTTTATTTGGGCATTTAAACTATGGCTACACCTTC.

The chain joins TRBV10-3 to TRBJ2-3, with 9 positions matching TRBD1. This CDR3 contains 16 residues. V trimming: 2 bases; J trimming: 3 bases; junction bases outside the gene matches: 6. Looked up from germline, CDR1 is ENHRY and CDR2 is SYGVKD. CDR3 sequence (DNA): TGTGCCATCAGTGAGCCCGGACAGGGGAAGACAGATACGCAGTATTTT. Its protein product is CAISEPGQGKTDTQYF.

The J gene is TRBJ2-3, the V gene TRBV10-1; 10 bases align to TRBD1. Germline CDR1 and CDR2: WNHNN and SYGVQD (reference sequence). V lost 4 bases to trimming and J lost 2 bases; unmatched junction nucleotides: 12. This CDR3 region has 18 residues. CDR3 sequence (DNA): TGCGCCAGCAGTGGGACAGGGGGTAGGGTAGCGGTCACAGATACGCAGTATTTT. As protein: CASSGTGGRVAVTDTQYF.